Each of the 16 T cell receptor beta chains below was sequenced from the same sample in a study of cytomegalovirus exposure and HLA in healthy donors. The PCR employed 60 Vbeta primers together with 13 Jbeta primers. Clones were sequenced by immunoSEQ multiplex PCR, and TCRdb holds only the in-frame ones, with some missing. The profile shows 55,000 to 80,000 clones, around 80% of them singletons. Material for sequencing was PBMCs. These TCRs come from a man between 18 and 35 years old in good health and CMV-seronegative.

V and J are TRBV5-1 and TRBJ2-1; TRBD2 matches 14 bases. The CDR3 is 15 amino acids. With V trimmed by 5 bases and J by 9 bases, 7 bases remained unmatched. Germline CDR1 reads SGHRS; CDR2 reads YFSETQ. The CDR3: CASSKGTSGGGEQFF. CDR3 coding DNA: TGCGCCAGCAGTAAAGGGACTAGCGGGGGAGGTGAGCAGTTCTTC.

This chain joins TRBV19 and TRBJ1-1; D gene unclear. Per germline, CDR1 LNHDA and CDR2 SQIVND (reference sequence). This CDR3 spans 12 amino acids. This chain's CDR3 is CATEATNTEAFF. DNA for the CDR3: TGTGCGACGGAGGCAACGAACACTGAAGCTTTCTTT.

The CDR3 coding sequence is TGTGCCAGCCTTCGAGGGAACTACTCCTACGAGCAGTACTTC. It yields the protein CASLRGNYSYEQYF. The gene calls are TRBV9 and TRBJ2-7, with a tentative D call TRBD2 (5 bases). CDR1 and CDR2 (germline): SGDLS, YYNGEE. This CDR3 comprises 14 residues. Trimming shortened V by 7 bases and J by 0 bases, and 14 bases separated the two germline ends.

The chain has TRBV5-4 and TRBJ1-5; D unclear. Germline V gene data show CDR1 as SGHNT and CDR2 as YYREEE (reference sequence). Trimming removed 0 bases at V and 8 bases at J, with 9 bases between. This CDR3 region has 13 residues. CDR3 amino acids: CASSLGQVEPQHF. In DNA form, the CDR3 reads TGTGCCAGCAGCTTGGGTCAGGTCGAGCCCCAGCATTTT.

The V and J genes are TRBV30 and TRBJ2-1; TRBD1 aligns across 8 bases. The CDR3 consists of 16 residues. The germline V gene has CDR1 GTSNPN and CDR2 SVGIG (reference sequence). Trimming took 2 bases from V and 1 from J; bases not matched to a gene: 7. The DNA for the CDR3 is TGTGCCTGGAGTCCTCTGCAGGGGGCTTCCTACAATGAGCAGTTCTTC. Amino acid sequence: CAWSPLQGASYNEQFF. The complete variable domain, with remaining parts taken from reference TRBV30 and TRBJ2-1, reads SQTIHQWPATLVQPVGSPLSLECTVEGTSNPNLYWYRQAAGRGLQLLFYSVGIGQISSEVPQNLSASRPQDRQFILSSKKLLLSDSGFYLCAWSPLQGASYNEQFFGPGTRLTVL.

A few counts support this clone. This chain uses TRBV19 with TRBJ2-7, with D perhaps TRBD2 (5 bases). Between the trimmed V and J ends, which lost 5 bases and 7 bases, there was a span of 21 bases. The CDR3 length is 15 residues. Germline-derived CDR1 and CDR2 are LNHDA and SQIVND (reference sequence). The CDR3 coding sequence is TGTGCCAGTAGTCTCTTGCCTGTTACACCGGGGGAGCAGTACTTC. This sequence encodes CASSLLPVTPGEQYF.

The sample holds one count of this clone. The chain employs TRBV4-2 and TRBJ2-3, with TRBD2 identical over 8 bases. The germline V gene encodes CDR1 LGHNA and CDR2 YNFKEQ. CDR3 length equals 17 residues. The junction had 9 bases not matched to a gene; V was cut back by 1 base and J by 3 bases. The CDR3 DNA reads TGTGCCAGCAGCCAAGCACTCTCGACTAGCGAAACAGATACGCAGTATTTT. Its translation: CASSQALSTSETDTQYF.

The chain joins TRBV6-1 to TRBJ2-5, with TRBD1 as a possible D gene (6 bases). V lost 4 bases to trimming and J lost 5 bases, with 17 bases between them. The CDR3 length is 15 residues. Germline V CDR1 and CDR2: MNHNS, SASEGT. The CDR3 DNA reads TGTGCCAGCAGTGTAAGGCCCACAGGGCCCGAGACCCAGTACTTC. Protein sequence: CASSVRPTGPETQYF.

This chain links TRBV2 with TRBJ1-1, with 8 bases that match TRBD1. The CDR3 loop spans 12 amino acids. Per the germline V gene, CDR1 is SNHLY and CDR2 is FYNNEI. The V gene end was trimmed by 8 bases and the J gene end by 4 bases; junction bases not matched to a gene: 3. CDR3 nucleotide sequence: TGTGCCAGCCAGGGGGCCTCCACTGAAGCTTTCTTT. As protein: CASQGASTEAFF.

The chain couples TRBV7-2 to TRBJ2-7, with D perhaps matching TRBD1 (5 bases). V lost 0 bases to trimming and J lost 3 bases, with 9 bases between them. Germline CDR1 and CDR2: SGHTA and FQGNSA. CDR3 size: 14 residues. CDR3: CASSLAAGYYEQYF. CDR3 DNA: TGTGCCAGCAGCTTAGCGGCAGGGTACTACGAGCAGTACTTC.

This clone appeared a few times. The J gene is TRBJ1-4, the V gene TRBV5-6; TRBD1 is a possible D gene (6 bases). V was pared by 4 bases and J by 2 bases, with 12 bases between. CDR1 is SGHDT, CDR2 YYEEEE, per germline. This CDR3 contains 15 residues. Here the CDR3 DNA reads TGTGCCAGCAGCCGGAGGACAGTTACTAATGAAAAACTGTTTTTT. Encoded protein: CASSRRTVTNEKLFF.

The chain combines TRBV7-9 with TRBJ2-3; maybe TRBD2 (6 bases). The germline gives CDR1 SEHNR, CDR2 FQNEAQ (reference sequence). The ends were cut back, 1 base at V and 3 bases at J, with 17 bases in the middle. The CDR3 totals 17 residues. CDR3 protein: CASSLDGWVEGTDTQYF. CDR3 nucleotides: TGTGCCAGCAGCTTAGATGGATGGGTGGAGGGTACAGATACGCAGTATTTT.

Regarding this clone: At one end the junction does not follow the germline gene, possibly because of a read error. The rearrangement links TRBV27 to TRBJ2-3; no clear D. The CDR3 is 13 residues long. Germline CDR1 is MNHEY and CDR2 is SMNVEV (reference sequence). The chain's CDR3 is CASGFLDTDTQYF. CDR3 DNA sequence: TGTGCCAGCGGTTTCTTAGACACAGATACGCAGTATTTT.

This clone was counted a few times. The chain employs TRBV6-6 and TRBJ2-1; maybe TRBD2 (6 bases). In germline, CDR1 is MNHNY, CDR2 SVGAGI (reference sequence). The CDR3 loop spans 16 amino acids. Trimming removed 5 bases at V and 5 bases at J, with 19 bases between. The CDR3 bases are TGTGCCAGCAGTCTCGCTAGCGTCAGAACTCACAATGAGCAGTTCTTC. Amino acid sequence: CASSLASVRTHNEQFF.

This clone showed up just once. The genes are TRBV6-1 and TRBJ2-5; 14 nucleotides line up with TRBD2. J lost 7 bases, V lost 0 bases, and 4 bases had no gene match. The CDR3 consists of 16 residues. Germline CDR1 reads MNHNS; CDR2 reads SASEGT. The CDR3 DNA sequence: TGTGCCAGCAGTGAAGCGACTAGCGGGGGGGCTGTGACCCAGTACTTC. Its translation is CASSEATSGGAVTQYF.

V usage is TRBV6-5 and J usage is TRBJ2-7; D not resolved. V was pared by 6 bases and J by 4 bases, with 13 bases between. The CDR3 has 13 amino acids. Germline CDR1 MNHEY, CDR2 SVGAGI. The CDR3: CASRLDPFYEQYF. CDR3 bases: TGTGCCAGCAGGCTAGACCCCTTTTACGAGCAGTACTTC.